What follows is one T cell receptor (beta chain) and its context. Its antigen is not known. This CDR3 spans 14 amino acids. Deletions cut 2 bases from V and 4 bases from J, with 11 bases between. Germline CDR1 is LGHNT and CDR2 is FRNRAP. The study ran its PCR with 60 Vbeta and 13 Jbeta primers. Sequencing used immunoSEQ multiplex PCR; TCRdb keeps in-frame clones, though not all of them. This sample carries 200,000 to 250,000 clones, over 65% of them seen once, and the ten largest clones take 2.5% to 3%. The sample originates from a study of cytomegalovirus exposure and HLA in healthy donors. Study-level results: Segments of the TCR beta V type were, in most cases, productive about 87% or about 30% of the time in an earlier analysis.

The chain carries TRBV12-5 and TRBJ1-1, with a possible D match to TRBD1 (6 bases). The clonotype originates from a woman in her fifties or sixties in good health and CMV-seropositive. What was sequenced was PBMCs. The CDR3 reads CASGLYGRGTEAFF. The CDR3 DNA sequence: TGTGCTAGTGGTTTGTACGGCAGGGGCACTGAAGCTTTCTTT.